The next 30 T cell receptor beta chains were all read from a single sample in a study of shared clonotypes between healthy human individuals. Libraries were prepared by immunoSEQ multiplex PCR; TCRdb keeps only in-frame clonotypes and omits some of them. The repertoire includes some 240,000 clones, approximately 65% of them detected once, and 11% sits in the top ten. The specimen sequenced was memory CD4+ T cells sorted from blood. Described subset: CD45RA-negative fraction. The receptors were gathered from a man aged 25 to 40 in good health.

There are a few counts of this clone. The J gene is TRBJ1-2, the V gene TRBV7-2; possibly TRBD1 for D (6 bases). V shed 5 bases and J shed 4 bases, with 14 bases lying between them. Germline CDR1 is SGHTA and CDR2 is FQGNSA. The length of the CDR3 is 14 residues. DNA for the CDR3: TGTGCCAGCAGCCCCTGGACAGATCTCTATGGCTACACCTTC. Protein sequence: CASSPWTDLYGYTF.

In its sample, this clone was seen once. V usage is TRBV28 and J usage is TRBJ2-7; D uncertain. This CDR3 is built from 16 residues. CDR1 and CDR2 from the germline V gene are MDHEN and SYDVKM. V was pared by 0 bases and J by 2 bases, with 14 bases between. CDR3 nucleotides: TGTGCCAGCAGTTTATGGTCTGGCCCCCGGGCCTACGAGCAGTACTTC. Translation: CASSLWSGPRAYEQYF.

This chain uses TRBV19 with TRBJ2-1; 14 positions match TRBD2. Germline V CDR1 and CDR2: LNHDA, SQIVND (reference sequence). Trimming removed 3 bases from V and 8 bases from J; junction bases left unmatched: 9. This CDR3 spans 17 amino acids. The CDR3 region has the DNA TGTGCCAGTAGTATGTCCGGGACTAGCGGGAGAGGGGATGAGCAGTTCTTC. Translating gives CASSMSGTSGRGDEQFF.

The chain employs TRBV4-3 and TRBJ1-1; 10 positions match TRBD1. This CDR3 spans 15 amino acids. The J segment lost 5 bases and the V segment lost 4 bases, leaving 7 bases of the junction unmatched. CDR1 is LGHNA, CDR2 YSLEER, per germline. The DNA of the CDR3 is TGCGCCAGCAGCCTAAGACAGGGGGCTTGGACTGAAGCTTTCTTT. Translated: CASSLRQGAWTEAFF.

This rearrangement joins TRBV19 to TRBJ2-1, with a possible D match to TRBD2 (5 bases). Trimming left V 2 bases short and J 4 bases short, with 9 bases between. The CDR3 covers 14 residues. Germline CDR1 reads LNHDA; CDR2 reads SQIVND (reference sequence). CDR3 nucleotides: TGTGCCAGTAGTATAATTGGCGGGTACAATGAGCAGTTCTTC. Amino acids: CASSIIGGYNEQFF.

V gene TRBV6-1 combines with J gene TRBJ1-3, with D unclear. The CDR3 consists of 13 residues. In germline, CDR1 is MNHNS, CDR2 SASEGT. Trimming removed 4 bases at V and 8 bases at J, with 12 bases between. The CDR3 DNA reads TGTGCCAGCAGTGGACATGGGATACACACCATATATTTT. This encodes CASSGHGIHTIYF.

The V gene is TRBV10-2, the J gene TRBJ1-5; possible D gene TRBD1, 6 bases. The V end lost 4 bases, the J end lost 2 bases, and 6 bases lay between the germline ends. Looked up from germline, CDR1 is WSHSY and CDR2 is SAAADI. The CDR3 runs 13 residues. In DNA form, the CDR3 reads TGCGCCAGCAGTGGACAGGGCAATCAGCCCCAGCATTTT. Amino acid sequence: CASSGQGNQPQHF.

The genes are TRBV7-9 and TRBJ2-1; 10 bases match TRBD2. V gave up 3 bases and J gave up 7 bases; unmatched junction bases: 6. The CDR3 is 15 amino acids. Germline V gene lookup returns CDR1 SEHNR and CDR2 FQNEAQ (reference sequence). The CDR3 loop is CASSFKLAGYNEQFF. CDR3 nucleotides: TGTGCCAGCAGCTTTAAACTAGCGGGGTATAATGAGCAGTTCTTC.

The gene calls are TRBV28 and TRBJ2-1; D possibly corresponds to TRBD1 (5 bases). The V gene lost 10 bases and the J gene lost 1 base, with 14 bases spanning the gap. There are 14 residues in the CDR3. The germline V gene encodes CDR1 MDHEN and CDR2 SYDVKM. Here the CDR3 reads CAITQGLSYNEQFF. CDR3 DNA sequence: TGTGCCATTACGCAGGGTCTTTCCTACAATGAGCAGTTCTTC. Full variable domain (missing parts from reference TRBV28 and TRBJ2-1): DVKVTQSSRYLVKRTGEKVFLECVQDMDHENMFWYRQDPGLGLRLIYFSYDVKMKEKGDIPEGYSVSREKKERFSLILESASTNQTSMYLCAITQGLSYNEQFFGPGTRLTVL.

V is TRBV5-6 and J is TRBJ1-1; D gene ambiguous. The V end was cut by 5 bases, the J end by 1 base, with 9 bases between. CDR1 and CDR2 (germline): SGHDT, YYEEEE. CDR3 size: 13 residues. CDR3 DNA sequence: TGTGCCAGCAGGACGGGCCCGAACACTGAAGCTTTCTTT. Residues: CASRTGPNTEAFF. The complete variable domain, with remaining parts taken from reference TRBV5-6 and TRBJ1-1, reads DAGVTQSPTHLIKTRGQQVTLRCSPKSGHDTVSWYQQALGQGPQFIFQYYEEEERQRGNFPDRFSGHQFPNYSSELNVNALLLGDSALYLCASRTGPNTEAFFGQGTRLTVV.

The chain is built from TRBV28 and TRBJ2-5; TRBD1 matches 8 bases. Unmatched junction bases numbered 8, after V lost 3 bases and J lost 5 bases. Germline CDR1 is MDHEN and CDR2 is SYDVKM. The length of the CDR3 is 15 residues. The CDR3 loop reads CASSLAAGGSETQYF. The CDR3 nucleotides are TGTGCCAGCAGTTTGGCTGCAGGGGGCTCGGAGACCCAGTACTTC.

The chain is built from TRBV6-1 and TRBJ2-7, with 12 bases lining up with TRBD2. Germline V gene lookup returns CDR1 MNHNS and CDR2 SASEGT. The CDR3 is 15 amino acids. V was clipped by 6 bases and J by 4 bases; unmatched bases: 7. The CDR3 region is CASSHQTSGSYEQYF. The CDR3, as DNA: TGTGCCAGCAGCCACCAGACTAGCGGGAGTTACGAGCAGTACTTC.

In this sample, this clone turned up many times. The CDR3 loop is CASRPGTANTGELFF. CDR3 bases: TGTGCCAGCAGGCCCGGGACAGCGAACACCGGGGAGCTGTTTTTT. The rearrangement joins TRBV7-9 to TRBJ2-2; 7 bases match TRBD1. The CDR3 is 15 residues long. CDR1 SEHNR and CDR2 FQNEAQ come from the germline V gene (reference sequence). The junction had 4 bases not matched to a gene; V was cut back by 6 bases and J by 0 bases.

In its sample, this clone was seen a few times. This chain connects TRBV2 to TRBJ1-2, with D hard to call. Germline CDR1 reads SNHLY; CDR2 reads FYNNEI. The CDR3 spans 13 residues. Deletions cut 8 bases from V and 4 bases from J, with 14 bases between. The DNA of the CDR3 is TGTGCCAGCCAACCGGGATTTTCCTATGGCTACACCTTC. It codes for CASQPGFSYGYTF.

The chain joins TRBV4-1 to TRBJ1-1; D gene unclear. The CDR3 contains 12 residues. Trimming shortened V by 1 base and J by 7 bases, and 7 bases separated the two germline ends. Germline assignment: CDR1 MGHRA and CDR2 YSYEKL. The CDR3 loop is CASSQGPGEAFF. The DNA of the CDR3 is TGCGCCAGCAGCCAAGGACCCGGTGAAGCTTTCTTT.

The J gene is TRBJ2-1, the V gene TRBV7-3, with 14 bases fitting TRBD2. The ends lost 4 bases at V and 8 bases at J; junction bases unmatched: 13. The CDR3 loop spans 18 amino acids. The germline CDR1 and CDR2 sequences are SGHTA and FQGTGA. The CDR3 loop is CASSSRNLGLAGEDEQFF. The CDR3 bases are TGTGCCAGCAGCTCAAGGAACCTGGGACTAGCGGGAGAGGATGAGCAGTTCTTC.

V usage is TRBV2 and J usage is TRBJ1-1; D remains ambiguous. This CDR3 contains 13 residues. Germline V gene sequence: CDR1 SNHLY, CDR2 FYNNEI. V dropped 7 bases and J dropped 1 base, with 10 bases sitting between them. This chain's CDR3 is CASTVERNTEAFF. The CDR3 coding sequence is TGTGCCAGCACGGTCGAAAGGAACACTGAAGCTTTCTTT.

The CDR3 sequence is CARSLTPSADYNEQFF. The CDR3 DNA follows: TGTGCCAGAAGCTTAACTCCTAGCGCCGACTACAATGAGCAGTTCTTC. The chain employs TRBV7-5 and TRBJ2-1; the DNA was not compared with TRBD2, the D call given in the table. TRBV7-5 is a listed pseudogene. This CDR3 is 16 amino acids long.

The V call is TRBV19, the J call TRBJ1-2; D may be TRBD1 (6 bases). Trimming left V 5 bases short and J 2 bases short, with 9 bases between. Germline-derived CDR1 and CDR2 are LNHDA and SQIVND (reference sequence). The CDR3 loop spans 13 amino acids. CDR3 in amino acids: CASSPGANYGYTF. The CDR3 DNA reads as TGTGCCAGTAGTCCGGGGGCGAACTATGGCTACACCTTC.

The chain carries TRBV5-4 and TRBJ2-7; D is perhaps TRBD2 (5 bases). Trimming removed 1 base at V and 6 bases at J, with 14 bases between. CDR3 length: 14 amino acids. Germline V gene sequence: CDR1 SGHNT, CDR2 YYREEE (reference sequence). This chain's CDR3 is CASSLSGTGVEQYF. The CDR3, as DNA: TGTGCCAGCAGCTTGAGCGGTACGGGCGTCGAGCAGTACTTC.

Note on this clone: Mismatch with germline at one junction end may stem from a read error. The chain joins TRBV7-7 to TRBJ2-5; D unresolved. Germline V lookup: CDR1 SSHAT, CDR2 FNYEAQ (reference sequence). The CDR3 totals 13 residues. The DNA for the CDR3 is TGTGCTAGCAGCTTGGTGCCGAGGGAGACCCAGTACTTC. Protein sequence: CASSLVPRETQYF.

This chain joins TRBV7-6 and TRBJ1-1; D might be TRBD1 (5 bases). With 1 base removed from V and 2 bases from J, the gap between germline ends came to 11 bases. Germline values: CDR1 SGHVS, CDR2 FNYEAQ. CDR3 length: 15 residues. The CDR3 here is CASSLVQGSNTEAFF. The DNA of the CDR3 is TGTGCCAGCAGCTTAGTTCAGGGTAGCAACACTGAAGCTTTCTTT. Looking up the rest from reference TRBV7-6 and TRBJ1-1 gives the full variable domain: GAGVSQSPRYKVTKRGQDVALRCDPISGHVSLYWYRQALGQGPEFLTYFNYEAQQDKSGLPNDRFSAERPEGSISTLTIQRTEQRDSAMYRCASSLVQGSNTEAFFGQGTRLTVV.

The V and J genes are TRBV28 and TRBJ2-2; the D is unclear. This CDR3 is built from 12 residues. V lost 5 bases and J 5 bases, leaving 6 bases between the germline ends. From germline, CDR1 is MDHEN and CDR2 SYDVKM. The CDR3 DNA is TGTGCCAGCAGTACACCGACCGGGGAGCTGTTTTTT. This codes for CASSTPTGELFF.

The CDR3 DNA sequence: TGTGCCAGCAGCCGACCTAGCGGGAGTAGGGAGACCCAGTACTTC. This sequence encodes CASSRPSGSRETQYF. V usage is TRBV7-2 and J usage is TRBJ2-5; TRBD2 agrees at 10 bases. The V and J ends lost 5 bases and 5 bases, in that order; junction bases with no gene match: 8. The CDR3 loop spans 15 amino acids. CDR1 is SGHTA, CDR2 FQGNSA, per germline.

This sequence joins TRBV29-1 and TRBJ2-1; weak D call: TRBD1 (5 bases). Germline V gene lookup returns CDR1 SQVTM and CDR2 ANQGSEA. There are 16 residues in the CDR3. V lost 6 bases, J lost 0 bases, and 18 bases lay in between. DNA of the CDR3: TGCAGCGTGAAGATGTGGGGAAGGGGCTCCTACAATGAGCAGTTCTTC. Its protein product is CSVKMWGRGSYNEQFF.

This clone showed up just a few times. This chain links TRBV4-1 with TRBJ2-6, with TRBD2 matching 12 bases. The germline V gene has CDR1 MGHRA and CDR2 YSYEKL. There are 18 residues in the CDR3. Unmatched junction bases numbered 4, after V lost 3 bases and J lost 1 base. The CDR3 loop reads CASSHGTSGLSGANVLTF. The CDR3 bases are TGCGCCAGCAGCCACGGGACTAGCGGGTTATCTGGGGCCAACGTCCTGACTTTC.

The chain couples TRBV7-3 to TRBJ2-3; D is perhaps TRBD2 (6 bases). CDR1 and CDR2 (germline): SGHTA, FQGTGA. The CDR3 length is 14 residues. V shed 5 bases and J shed 3 bases, with 12 bases lying between them. The CDR3 spells CASSPQGLTDTQYF. CDR3 DNA: TGTGCCAGCAGCCCCCAAGGACTAACAGATACGCAGTATTTT.

This clone was counted at least ten times. The rearrangement uses TRBV27 and TRBJ2-4; 9 positions agree with TRBD1. The germline V gene has CDR1 MNHEY and CDR2 SMNVEV (reference sequence). There are 19 residues in the CDR3. V shed 6 bases and J 2 bases; nucleotides not matched to a gene: 17. The CDR3 protein is CASRPNPGQGHSPKNIQYF. The CDR3 bases are TGTGCCAGCAGGCCCAACCCCGGACAGGGGCACTCACCCAAAAACATTCAGTACTTC.

In this sample, this clone turned up a few times. V gene TRBV5-1 combines with J gene TRBJ2-1, with D uncertain. Trimming shortened V by 4 bases and J by 6 bases, and 11 bases separated the two germline ends. The CDR3 covers 13 residues. Germline V gene data show CDR1 as SGHRS and CDR2 as YFSETQ. The CDR3 sequence is CASSPVSRNEQFF. In DNA, the CDR3 is TGCGCCAGCAGCCCGGTCAGTCGCAATGAGCAGTTCTTC.

V gene TRBV5-6 combines with J gene TRBJ1-1; D remains ambiguous. Trimming left V 4 bases short and J 5 bases short, with 15 bases between. Germline V lookup: CDR1 SGHDT, CDR2 YYEEEE. There are 14 residues in the CDR3. The DNA of the CDR3 is TGTGCCAGCAGCCCGGACGTCCGGATAACTGAAGCTTTCTTT. The encoded protein is CASSPDVRITEAFF.